This T cell receptor (beta chain) was documented in a study of low-dose radiotherapy and immunotherapy resistance in tumors. Study information: Cohort 2 patients were irradiated with 1 Gy every two weeks, reaching 13 Gy over 26 weeks. The 200 mg/m2 dose of intravenous cyclophosphamide was given every two weeks, one day before radiation and immunotherapy.

This clonotype was observed many times. Alpha- and beta-chain coverage of first-strand cDNA came from TRAV- and TRBV-specific primers. TCR amplification used about 18 PCR cycles, a constant-region primer and a V-primer adapter. TCRdb ran MiXCR on the reads and lists one entry per CDR3 protein. The sample holds about 97,000 distinct CDR3 sequences, more than 20% seen once. Time point: after trial treatment. Sample treatment: LDRT plus nivolumab, ipilimumab, low-dose cyclophosphamide and aspirin (RACIN trial). V gave up 4 bases and J gave up 6 bases, with 15 bases separating them. In germline, CDR1 is LNHDA, CDR2 SQIVND (reference sequence). The CDR3 runs 14 residues.

The specimen was PBMCs, collected after low-dose radiotherapy plus immunotherapy. The V call is TRBV19, the J call TRBJ1-2; a possible D gene is TRBD1 (5 bases). This sequence originates from a male donor with prostate cancer. CDR3 amino acids: CASSTLVRDDGYTF. CDR3 bases: TGTGCCAGTAGTACCCTCGTCAGGGACGATGGCTACACCTTC. Using reference TRBV19 and TRBJ1-2 for the parts outside the CDR3, the full variable domain is DGGITQSPKYLFRKEGQNVTLSCEQNLNHDAMYWYRQDPGQGLRLIYYSQIVNDFQKGDIAEGYSVSREKKESFPLTVTSAQKNPTAFYLCASSTLVRDDGYTFGSGTRLTVV.